The 15 T cell receptor beta chains presented below share a single source sample, sequenced in a study of T cells after somatic rescue of genetic block. Profiling relied on immunoSEQ multiplex PCR, and the TCRdb table lists in-frame clones only, not all of them. This table has 110,000 or so clones, about 93% appearing once. The sequencing input was peripheral blood mononuclear cells (PBMCs). The receptors were sampled from a woman under 30.

The chain employs TRBV5-1 and TRBJ2-2, with TRBD1 identical over 9 bases. This CDR3 has 14 residues. The germline V gene has CDR1 SGHRS and CDR2 YFSETQ. Trimming took 8 bases from V and 6 from J; bases not matched to a gene: 8. The CDR3 bases are TGCGCCAGTCGGGACAGGGTCGGTGCCGGGGAGCTGTTTTTT. It translates to CASRDRVGAGELFF.

This chain links TRBV18 with TRBJ2-3; tentatively, D is TRBD1 (5 bases). Trimming shortened V by 6 bases and J by 4 bases, and 17 bases separated the two germline ends. Looked up from germline, CDR1 is KGHSH and CDR2 is LQKENI. The CDR3 is 15 residues long. As DNA, the CDR3 is TGTGCCAGCTCCCCCGGGCAGGGCGGCTCAGATACGCAGTATTTT. Amino acid sequence: CASSPGQGGSDTQYF.

The chain carries TRBV6-4 and TRBJ2-1; TRBD1 might be the D (5 bases). Germline CDR1 is MRHNA and CDR2 is SNTAGT. V was cut by 4 bases and J by 9 bases, with 10 bases left in between. The CDR3 covers 12 residues. The CDR3 nucleotides read TGTGCCAGCAGTGTAGGGGAAGGTGAGCAGTTCTTC. Translated, it gives CASSVGEGEQFF.

V gene TRBV7-2 combines with J gene TRBJ1-3; tentative D call: TRBD1 (5 bases). The CDR3 has 18 amino acids. The germline V gene encodes CDR1 SGHTA and CDR2 FQGNSA. V lost 2 bases and J lost 0, with 17 bases in between. The CDR3 sequence is CASSLFPPTGPSGNTIYF. For the CDR3, the DNA is TGTGCCAGCAGCTTATTCCCTCCCACAGGCCCCTCTGGAAACACCATATATTTT.

This clone has only a few counts. The chain carries TRBV30 and TRBJ1-5; D gene unclear. The V end was cut by 0 bases, the J end by 15 bases, with 12 bases between. The length of the CDR3 is 11 residues. Germline CDR1 and CDR2: GTSNPN and SVGIG (reference sequence). This CDR3 is CAWSVKTVVHF. The CDR3 region has the DNA TGTGCCTGGAGTGTTAAAACAGTGGTGCATTTT. Combining the CDR3 with reference TRBV30 and TRBJ1-5 gives the whole variable domain SQTIHQWPATLVQPVGSPLSLECTVEGTSNPNLYWYRQAAGRGLQLLFYSVGIGQISSEVPQNLSASRPQDRQFILSSKKLLLSDSGFYLCAWSVKTVVHFGDGTRLSIL.

V is TRBV28 and J is TRBJ1-2; D call uncertain. From germline, CDR1 is MDHEN and CDR2 SYDVKM. CDR3 length: 12 residues. V was trimmed by 7 bases and J by 5 bases, leaving 11 bases between them. The CDR3 region has the DNA TGTGCCAGCATTCATGAAGATTATGGCTACACCTTC. It encodes CASIHEDYGYTF.

The J gene is TRBJ2-5, the V gene TRBV11-3; possibly TRBD1 for D (6 bases). The CDR3 contains 15 residues. V lost 5 bases to trimming and J lost 5 bases, with 18 bases between them. CDR1 SGHNT and CDR2 YENEEA come from the germline V gene. CDR3 region: CASSPPGQRRETQYF. In nucleotides, the CDR3 is TGTGCCAGCAGCCCACCAGGACAGCGACGGGAGACCCAGTACTTC.

The chain has TRBV7-6 and TRBJ1-4, with a tentative D call TRBD1 (5 bases). Trimming left V 3 bases short and J 6 bases short, with 11 bases between. This CDR3 has 14 residues. Germline V gives CDR1 SGHVS, CDR2 FNYEAQ. CDR3 bases: TGTGCCAGCAGCTTGGGACGATGGGATGAAAAACTGTTTTTT. This codes for CASSLGRWDEKLFF.

The gene calls are TRBV19 and TRBJ1-5; no reliable D call. V gave up 5 bases and J gave up 4 bases, with 9 bases separating them. The length of the CDR3 is 13 residues. Germline V gene sequence: CDR1 LNHDA, CDR2 SQIVND (reference sequence). CDR3 DNA sequence: TGTGCCAGTAGTCGGGTGGAGAATCAGCCCCAGCATTTT. It codes for CASSRVENQPQHF.

This chain uses TRBV7-6 with TRBJ2-5; TRBD1 or TRBD2 may be the D gene (5 bases each). The CDR3 is 15 residues long. Germline V gene lookup returns CDR1 SGHVS and CDR2 FNYEAQ. The V gene lost 1 base and the J gene lost 2 bases, with 11 bases spanning the gap. CDR3 sequence reads: CASSLVGTQQETQYF. The CDR3 DNA is TGTGCCAGCAGCTTAGTGGGGACCCAACAAGAGACCCAGTACTTC.

V usage is TRBV11-3 and J usage is TRBJ2-1; no clear D. CDR3 length: 11 amino acids. The germline CDR1 and CDR2 sequences are SGHNT and YENEEA. The V and J ends lost 5 bases and 8 bases respectively, with 7 bases between them. The CDR3, as DNA: TGTGCCAGCAGCACCAAGGATGAGCAGTTCTTC. Protein sequence: CASSTKDEQFF. Supplemented by reference TRBV11-3 and TRBJ2-1, the full variable domain reads EAGVVQSPRYKIIEKKQPVAFWCNPISGHNTLYWYLQNLGQGPELLIRYENEEAVDDSQLPKDRFSAERLKGVDSTLKIQPAELGDSAVYLCASSTKDEQFFGPGTRLTVL.

V and J are TRBV6-5 and TRBJ1-5; perhaps TRBD1 as D (5 bases). CDR3 length: 14 amino acids. Germline V gene data show CDR1 as MNHEY and CDR2 as SVGAGI. Trimming shortened V by 2 bases and J by 2 bases, and 7 bases separated the two germline ends. CDR3 DNA: TGTGCCAGCAGTTACGCGGGGGGCAATCAGCCCCAGCATTTT. Its protein is CASSYAGGNQPQHF.

V is TRBV14 and J is TRBJ2-5; 8 bases match TRBD1. J was trimmed by 5 bases and V by 3 bases; bases with no gene match: 8. The CDR3 is made up of 15 amino acids. Germline CDR1 SGHDN, CDR2 FVKESK. The CDR3: CASSHKGTGSETQYF. The CDR3 nucleotides read TGTGCCAGCAGCCACAAAGGGACAGGTTCCGAGACCCAGTACTTC.

The chain uses TRBV4-3 and TRBJ2-5; possible D gene TRBD1, 6 bases. The V gene lost 0 bases and the J gene lost 4 bases, with 12 bases spanning the gap. The germline V gene has CDR1 LGHNA and CDR2 YSLEER. This CDR3 spans 15 amino acids. CDR3 nucleotides: TGCGCCAGCAGCCAAGACGGAAAAGGGGGAGAGACCCAGTACTTC. It yields the protein CASSQDGKGGETQYF.

J is TRBJ1-5 and V is TRBV7-2; D unresolved. Between the trimmed V and J ends, which lost 5 bases and 7 bases, there was a span of 12 bases. From germline, CDR1 is SGHTA and CDR2 FQGNSA. CDR3 length: 13 residues. The DNA for the CDR3 is TGTGCCAGCAGCGAAGGGATGTTCCAGCCCCAGCATTTT. This sequence encodes CASSEGMFQPQHF.